This T cell receptor (beta chain) was captured by sequencing in a study of blood T cell repertoires in COVID-19. Study-wide context: Both acute and convalescent COVID-19 samples were obtained from the United States, Italy and Spain. Sources were T cells, B-cell-depleted T cells, or PBMCs; the material itself was cDNA or gDNA.

This CDR3 contains 12 residues. The V gene lost 8 bases and the J gene lost 4 bases, with 12 bases spanning the gap. The V gene's germline CDR1 is SNHLY and CDR2 FYNNEI. Measured with immunoSEQ multiplex PCR; TCRdb has only the in-frame clones, and not every one. The table has 650,000 to 800,000 clones, around 89% seen once. The chain employs TRBV2 and TRBJ2-7; D is perhaps TRBD1 (6 bases). This clonotype was sampled from a woman aged 18-35 years with acute or convalescent COVID-19. Material for sequencing was peripheral blood. The CDR3 is CASDDRLYEQYF. The CDR3 region has the DNA TGTGCCAGCGACGACAGGCTATACGAGCAGTACTTC. The whole variable domain, filled in from reference TRBV2 and TRBJ2-7, reads EPEVTQTPSHQVTQMGQEVILRCVPISNHLYFYWYRQILGQKVEFLVSFYNNEISEKSEIFDDQFSVERPDGSNFTLKIRSTKLEDSAMYFCASDDRLYEQYFGPGTRLTVT.